These 15 T cell receptor beta chains originate from one sample sequenced in a study of shared clonotypes between healthy human individuals. Some clones are missing from TCRdb's copy, which holds only in-frame ones; the method was immunoSEQ multiplex PCR. Of 330,000 or so clones in the sample, about 70% were seen once. The sequenced material came from memory CD4+ T cells sorted from blood. The subset denotes: CD45RA-negative fraction. These receptors were obtained from a young man in good health.

The gene calls are TRBV6-1 and TRBJ1-5; D unclear. The CDR3 has 14 residues. V lost 6 bases, J lost 5 bases, and 14 bases lay in between. Germline assignment: CDR1 MNHNS and CDR2 SASEGT. The DNA for the CDR3 is TGTGCCAGCAGACCTTCGGGTCTGTATCAGCCCCAGCATTTT. Amino acids: CASRPSGLYQPQHF.

A few counts support this clone. The chain recombines TRBV7-9 with TRBJ1-1; D is uncertain. The CDR3 is 14 amino acids. Looked up from germline, CDR1 is SEHNR and CDR2 is FQNEAQ (reference sequence). Deletions cut 0 bases from V and 3 bases from J, with 8 bases between. Written as DNA, the CDR3 is TGTGCCAGCAGCTTAGCGGGCCACTACACTGAAGCTTTCTTT. Translated, it gives CASSLAGHYTEAFF.

The chain joins TRBV7-6 to TRBJ2-7; the D gene is possibly TRBD1 (5 bases). The V end lost 3 bases, the J end lost 0 bases, and 9 bases lay between the germline ends. This CDR3 comprises 14 residues. Germline values: CDR1 SGHVS, CDR2 FNYEAQ. The CDR3 spells CASSLGQYSYEQYF. CDR3 nucleotide sequence: TGTGCCAGCAGCTTGGGGCAGTACTCCTACGAGCAGTACTTC.

V gene TRBV25-1 combines with J gene TRBJ1-2, with D unresolved. Trimming removed 5 bases from V and 4 bases from J, with 11 bases in between. The CDR3 is made up of 13 amino acids. The germline gives CDR1 MGHDK, CDR2 SYGVNS. CDR3 loop: CASSLDGRYGYTF. For the CDR3, the DNA is TGTGCCAGCAGTCTCGACGGACGCTATGGCTACACCTTC.

The chain joins TRBV27 to TRBJ2-5; TRBD1 is a possible D gene (6 bases). V dropped 4 bases and J dropped 4 bases, with 10 bases sitting between them. The CDR3 length is 13 residues. The V gene's germline CDR1 is MNHEY and CDR2 SMNVEV (reference sequence). The CDR3 DNA reads as TGTGCCAGCAGTTGGGAAGGGGGAGAGACCCAGTACTTC. As protein: CASSWEGGETQYF.

This chain links TRBV6-4 with TRBJ2-1, with a tentative D call TRBD1 (6 bases). Germline loops: CDR1 MRHNA, CDR2 SNTAGT. CDR3 length equals 12 residues. V gave up 5 bases and J gave up 7 bases, with 9 bases separating them. This CDR3 reads CASSNTGNEQFF. CDR3 sequence (DNA): TGTGCCAGCAGTAACACAGGGAATGAGCAGTTCTTC.

The chain employs TRBV7-9 and TRBJ2-7; D is possibly TRBD2 (8 bases). Germline CDR1 SEHNR, CDR2 FQNEAQ (reference sequence). CDR3 length: 16 amino acids. Trimming stripped 5 bases from V and 1 base from J, with 18 bases between. CDR3 residues: CASSIGGGRRSYEQYF. The CDR3 bases are TGTGCCAGCAGCATAGGGGGCGGGAGGAGGTCCTACGAGCAGTACTTC.

The chain is built from TRBV5-1 and TRBJ2-7; D is perhaps TRBD1 (5 bases). CDR1 and CDR2 (germline): SGHRS, YFSETQ. V gave up 3 bases and J gave up 0 bases, with 16 bases separating them. CDR3 length: 16 amino acids. The CDR3, as DNA: TGCGCCAGCAGCTCTCACAGGTCCTTAAGCTCCTACGAGCAGTACTTC. It translates to CASSSHRSLSSYEQYF.

Many counts were recorded for this clone. V usage is TRBV6-5 and J usage is TRBJ1-2; weak D call: TRBD1 (5 bases). The CDR3 contains 14 residues. The germline gives CDR1 MNHEY, CDR2 SVGAGI. The ends were cut back, 3 bases at V and 8 bases at J, with 16 bases in the middle. CDR3 region: CASSYGGPFTGYTF. In nucleotides, the CDR3 is TGTGCCAGCAGTTATGGGGGTCCCTTTACAGGCTACACCTTC.

V usage is TRBV19 and J usage is TRBJ2-7; 7 nucleotides agree with TRBD1. Per germline, CDR1 LNHDA and CDR2 SQIVND (reference sequence). The CDR3 is made up of 14 amino acids. Unmatched junction bases numbered 6, after V lost 3 bases and J lost 4 bases. The CDR3 DNA is TGTGCCAGTAGTATCGGGTCACAGGGGTACGAGCAGTACTTC. Encoded protein: CASSIGSQGYEQYF.

This chain uses TRBV10-3 with TRBJ2-7, with D possibly TRBD2 on 10 matching bases. Trimming shortened V by 11 bases and J by 6 bases, and 29 bases separated the two germline ends. Germline lookup yields CDR1 ENHRY and CDR2 SYGVKD. The CDR3 runs to 16 residues. CDR3 sequence reads: CAAGQGRAGGSGEQYF. The CDR3 nucleotides are TGTGCCGCGGGACAGGGACGAGCGGGAGGGTCAGGCGAGCAGTACTTC.

This clone appeared once. V usage is TRBV28 and J usage is TRBJ2-1, with unresolved D. Germline V gives CDR1 MDHEN, CDR2 SYDVKM. V was shortened by 3 bases and J by 0 bases, with 9 bases between the two germline ends. The CDR3 covers 15 residues. The CDR3 spells CASSLTLSSYNEQFF. CDR3 nucleotide sequence: TGTGCCAGCAGTTTGACCTTGTCCTCCTACAATGAGCAGTTCTTC. The full variable domain, completed using reference TRBV28 and TRBJ2-1, is DVKVTQSSRYLVKRTGEKVFLECVQDMDHENMFWYRQDPGLGLRLIYFSYDVKMKEKGDIPEGYSVSREKKERFSLILESASTNQTSMYLCASSLTLSSYNEQFFGPGTRLTVL.

This chain uses TRBV7-2 with TRBJ2-5; no reliable D call. There are 12 residues in the CDR3. Germline V gives CDR1 SGHTA, CDR2 FQGNSA. The V and J ends lost 4 bases and 7 bases respectively, with 10 bases between them. The DNA of the CDR3 is TGTGCCAGCAGCTCCCATCGCGGGACCCAGTACTTC. Its protein product is CASSSHRGTQYF.

The chain links TRBV15 to TRBJ2-2; 7 positions agree with TRBD2. CDR3 size: 15 residues. Germline-derived CDR1 and CDR2 are LNHNV and YYDKDF (reference sequence). The V gene end was trimmed by 6 bases and the J gene end by 6 bases; junction bases not matched to a gene: 10. CDR3 sequence (DNA): TGTGCCACCAGGAGGGGCGGGAGAACGGCCGGGGAGCTGTTTTTT. Translated, it gives CATRRGGRTAGELFF.

The V call is TRBV7-8, the J call TRBJ1-2; D is undetermined. This CDR3 is built from 13 residues. Germline CDR1 reads SGHVS; CDR2 reads FQNEAQ. V was cut by 8 bases and J by 0 bases, with 10 bases left in between. The CDR3 reads CASGPLANYGYTF. The CDR3 nucleotides read TGTGCCAGCGGACCCCTAGCTAACTATGGCTACACCTTC.